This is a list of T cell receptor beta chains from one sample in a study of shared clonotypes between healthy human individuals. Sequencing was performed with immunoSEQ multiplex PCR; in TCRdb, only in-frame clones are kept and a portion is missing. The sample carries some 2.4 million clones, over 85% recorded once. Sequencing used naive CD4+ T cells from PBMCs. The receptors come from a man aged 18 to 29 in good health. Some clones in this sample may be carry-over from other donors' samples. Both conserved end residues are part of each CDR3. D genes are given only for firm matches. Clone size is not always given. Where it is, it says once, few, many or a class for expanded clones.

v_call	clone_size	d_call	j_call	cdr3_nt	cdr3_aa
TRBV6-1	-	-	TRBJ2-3	TGTGCCAGCAGTCAGACATCCCCGTATTATTTT	CASSQTSPYYF
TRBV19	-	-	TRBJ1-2	TGTGCCAGTAGTAGCCCTCGAGACAGCCTCTATGGCTACACCTTC	CASSSPRDSLYGYTF
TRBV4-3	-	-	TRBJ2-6	TGCGCCAGCAGCCAAGACCCCCCTTCGGGCTCTGGGGCCAACGTCCTGACTTTC	CASSQDPPSGSGANVLTF
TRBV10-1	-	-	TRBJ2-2	TGCGCCAGCAGTGGATATCGAACATCGGGCACCGGGGAGCTGTTTTTT	CASSGYRTSGTGELFF
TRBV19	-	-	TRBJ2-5	TGTGCCAGTAGTGGGGGGCGGGAGACCCAGTACTTC	CASSGGRETQYF
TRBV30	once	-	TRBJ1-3	TGTGCCTGGAGTGTCGGTATACTTAGCTCTGGAAACACCATATATTTT	CAWSVGILSSGNTIYF
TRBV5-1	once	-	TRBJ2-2	TGCGCCAGCAGCTTGGCCACTATACGCACCGGGGAGCTGTTTTTT	CASSLATIRTGELFF
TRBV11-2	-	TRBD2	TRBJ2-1	TGTGCCAGCACCCAAGGGGCGGGGGCCTACAATGAGCAGTTCTTC	CASTQGAGAYNEQFF
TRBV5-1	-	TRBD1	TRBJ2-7	TGCGCCAGCAGCTCCGGGACAGGGGGCCCCTACGAGCAGTACTTC	CASSSGTGGPYEQYF
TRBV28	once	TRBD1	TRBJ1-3	TGTGCCAGCAGTTCCCCGGGACAGGGGTCCGGAAACACCATATATTTT	CASSSPGQGSGNTIYF
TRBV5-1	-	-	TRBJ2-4	TGCGCCAGCAGCCCGAGTATTGCCAAAAACATTCAGTACTTC	CASSPSIAKNIQYF
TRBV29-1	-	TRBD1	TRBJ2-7	TGCAGCGGGGGTGGACAGGGGAGTCGCGAGCAGTACTTC	CSGGGQGSREQYF
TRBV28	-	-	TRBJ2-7	TGTGCCAGCAGTTTAAGGGGGACTTACTACGAGCAGTACTTC	CASSLRGTYYEQYF
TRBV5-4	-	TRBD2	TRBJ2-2	TGTGCCAGCAGCTTGGTGCGGGAGGCAACCGGGGAGCTGTTTTTT	CASSLVREATGELFF
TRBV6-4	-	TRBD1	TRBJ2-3	TGTGCCACCCTAAGAGGGGGCTTACGCACAGATACGCAGTATTTT	CATLRGGLRTDTQYF
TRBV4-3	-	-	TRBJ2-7	TGCGCCAGCAGCCAAGCAGTGAGTTCCTTATCCTACGAGCAGTACTTC	CASSQAVSSLSYEQYF
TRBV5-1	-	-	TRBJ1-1	TGCGCCAGCAGCTTCGCAGCTAACACTGAAGCTTTCTTT	CASSFAANTEAFF
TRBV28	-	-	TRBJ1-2	TGTGCCAGCAGTTTCAAAGGGGCCTGGGGTGGCTACACCTTC	CASSFKGAWGGYTF
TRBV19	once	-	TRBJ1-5	TGTGCCAGTAGCCCCTTGGGGAATAGCAATCAGCCCCAGCATTTT	CASSPLGNSNQPQHF
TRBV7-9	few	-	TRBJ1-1	TGTGCCAGCAGCTGGGTCAGGGGAGTTACTGAAGCTTTCTTT	CASSWVRGVTEAFF
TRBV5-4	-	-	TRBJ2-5	TGTGCCAGCAGCGGACTACCCGGTGAGACCCAGTACTTC	CASSGLPGETQYF
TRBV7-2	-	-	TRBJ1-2	TGTGCCAGCAGCTTAGTCCCCATGGCTAACTATGGCTACACCTTC	CASSLVPMANYGYTF
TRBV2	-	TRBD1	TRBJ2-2	TGTGCCAGCAGTGCCACAGGGGGCGGCGGGGAGCTGTTTTTT	CASSATGGGGELFF
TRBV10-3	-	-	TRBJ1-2	TGTGCCATCAGTGAATTTACAGGGACGAGGGCATATGGCTACACCTTC	CAISEFTGTRAYGYTF
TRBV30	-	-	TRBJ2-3	TGTGCCTGGAGCGGACCGCGGGTGACAGATACGCAGTATTTT	CAWSGPRVTDTQYF
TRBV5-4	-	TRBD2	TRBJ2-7	TGTGCCAGCAGCTTCAGGACTAGCGGGAGTAACGAGCAGTACTTC	CASSFRTSGSNEQYF
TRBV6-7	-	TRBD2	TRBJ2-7	TGTGCCAGCGGGAGGGCTAGCGGGAGGGCCGGGGCCTTCGAGCAGTACTTC	CASGRASGRAGAFEQYF
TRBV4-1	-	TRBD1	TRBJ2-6	TGCGCCAGCAGGGCAGGGGGCGTACGGTCTGGGGCCAACGTCCTGACTTTC	CASRAGGVRSGANVLTF
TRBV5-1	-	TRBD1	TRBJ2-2	TGCGCCAGCAGCTTTTCGACAGGGCGGACCGGGGAGCTGTTTTTT	CASSFSTGRTGELFF
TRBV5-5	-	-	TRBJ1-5	TGTGCCAGCAGCTTGGATGGTAATCAGCCCCAGCATTTT	CASSLDGNQPQHF